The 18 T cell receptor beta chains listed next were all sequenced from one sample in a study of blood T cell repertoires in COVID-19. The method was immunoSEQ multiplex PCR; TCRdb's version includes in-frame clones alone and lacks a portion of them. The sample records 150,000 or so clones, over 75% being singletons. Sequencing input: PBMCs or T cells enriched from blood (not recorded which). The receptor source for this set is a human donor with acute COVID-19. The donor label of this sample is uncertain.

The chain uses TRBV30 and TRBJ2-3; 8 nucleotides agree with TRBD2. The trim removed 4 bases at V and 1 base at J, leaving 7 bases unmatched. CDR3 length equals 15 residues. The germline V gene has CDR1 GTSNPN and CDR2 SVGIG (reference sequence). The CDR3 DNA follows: TGTGCCTGGACCACAGGACTAGCCGGCACAGATACGCAGTATTTT. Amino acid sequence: CAWTTGLAGTDTQYF.

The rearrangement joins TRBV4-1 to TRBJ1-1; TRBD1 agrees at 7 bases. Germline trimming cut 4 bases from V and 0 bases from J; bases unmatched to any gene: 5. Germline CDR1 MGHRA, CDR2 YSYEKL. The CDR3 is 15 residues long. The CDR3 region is CASSLGQAMNTEAFF. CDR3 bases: TGCGCCAGCAGCCTTGGACAGGCGATGAACACTGAAGCTTTCTTT.

CDR3: CSVEIGTWGSEQFF. DNA for the CDR3: TGCAGCGTTGAAATAGGTACCTGGGGCAGTGAGCAGTTCTTC. This chain uses TRBV29-1 with TRBJ2-1, with D possibly being TRBD1 (5 bases). The CDR3 runs 14 residues. The germline V gene has CDR1 SQVTM and CDR2 ANQGSEA. Trimming cost V 2 bases and J 9 bases, with 17 bases left between them.

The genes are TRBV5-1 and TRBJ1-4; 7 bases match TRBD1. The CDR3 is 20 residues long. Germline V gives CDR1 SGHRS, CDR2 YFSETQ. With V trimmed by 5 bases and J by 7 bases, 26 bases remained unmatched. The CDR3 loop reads CASSNWGLGTALERGEKLFF. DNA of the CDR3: TGCGCCAGCAGTAATTGGGGACTTGGGACAGCACTTGAACGGGGTGAAAAACTGTTTTTT.

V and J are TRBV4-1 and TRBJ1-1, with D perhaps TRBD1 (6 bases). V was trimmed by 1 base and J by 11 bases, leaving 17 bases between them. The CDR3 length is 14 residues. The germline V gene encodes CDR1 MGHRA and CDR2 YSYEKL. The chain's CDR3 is CASSQVERQVMAFF. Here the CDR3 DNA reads TGCGCCAGCAGCCAAGTGGAGCGACAGGTGATGGCTTTCTTT.

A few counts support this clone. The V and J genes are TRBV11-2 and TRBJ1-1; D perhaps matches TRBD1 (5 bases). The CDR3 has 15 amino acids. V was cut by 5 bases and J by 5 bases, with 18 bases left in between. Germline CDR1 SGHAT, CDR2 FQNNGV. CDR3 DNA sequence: TGTGCCAGCAGCAAAGGATTCGACAGATGGACTGAAGCTTTCTTT. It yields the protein CASSKGFDRWTEAFF.

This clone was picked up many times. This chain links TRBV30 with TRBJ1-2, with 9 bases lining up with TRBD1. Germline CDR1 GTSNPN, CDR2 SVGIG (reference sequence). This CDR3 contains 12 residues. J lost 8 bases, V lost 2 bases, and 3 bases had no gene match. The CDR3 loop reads CAWSNRGLGYTF. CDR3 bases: TGTGCCTGGAGTAACAGGGGGCTCGGCTACACCTTC.

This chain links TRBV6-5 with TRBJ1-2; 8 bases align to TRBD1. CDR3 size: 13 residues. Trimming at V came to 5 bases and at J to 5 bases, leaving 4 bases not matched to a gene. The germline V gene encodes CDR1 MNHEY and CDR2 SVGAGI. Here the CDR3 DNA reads TGTGCCAGCAGTCCTACAGGGGGGTATGGCTACACCTTC. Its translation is CASSPTGGYGYTF.

In DNA form, the CDR3 reads TGTGCCAACAAACGGCGGACCGGGGAGCTGTTTTTT. The encoded protein is CANKRRTGELFF. The chain is built from TRBV6-5 and TRBJ2-2; D not resolved. Germline CDR1 reads MNHEY; CDR2 reads SVGAGI. V lost 10 bases to trimming and J lost 5 bases, with 11 bases between them. CDR3 length: 12 residues.

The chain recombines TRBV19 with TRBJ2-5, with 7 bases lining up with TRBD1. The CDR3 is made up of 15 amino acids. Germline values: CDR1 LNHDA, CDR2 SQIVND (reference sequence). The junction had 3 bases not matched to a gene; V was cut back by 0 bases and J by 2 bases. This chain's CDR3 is CASSIDRGTQETQYF. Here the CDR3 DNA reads TGTGCCAGTAGTATAGACAGGGGGACACAAGAGACCCAGTACTTC.

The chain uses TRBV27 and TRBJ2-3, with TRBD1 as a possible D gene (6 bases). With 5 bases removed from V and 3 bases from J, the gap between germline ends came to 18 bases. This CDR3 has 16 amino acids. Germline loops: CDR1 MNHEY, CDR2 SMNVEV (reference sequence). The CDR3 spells CASSGETGSGTDTQYF. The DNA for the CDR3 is TGTGCCAGCAGTGGGGAGACAGGTTCCGGGACAGATACGCAGTATTTT.

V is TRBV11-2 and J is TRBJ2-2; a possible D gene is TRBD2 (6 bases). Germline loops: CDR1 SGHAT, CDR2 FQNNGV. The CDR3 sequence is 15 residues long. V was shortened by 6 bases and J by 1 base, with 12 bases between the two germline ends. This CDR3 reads CASRGLGGNTGELFF. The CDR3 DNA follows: TGTGCCAGCAGAGGTCTGGGAGGGAACACCGGGGAGCTGTTTTTT.

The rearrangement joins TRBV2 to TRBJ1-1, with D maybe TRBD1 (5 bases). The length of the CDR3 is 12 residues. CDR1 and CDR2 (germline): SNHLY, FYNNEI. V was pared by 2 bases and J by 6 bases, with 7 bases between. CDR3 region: CASSESRAEAFF. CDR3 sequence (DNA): TGTGCCAGCAGTGAATCCAGGGCTGAAGCTTTCTTT.

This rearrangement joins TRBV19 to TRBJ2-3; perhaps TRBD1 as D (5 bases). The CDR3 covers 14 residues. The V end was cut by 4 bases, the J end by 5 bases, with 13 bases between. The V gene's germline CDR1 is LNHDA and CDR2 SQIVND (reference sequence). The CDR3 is CASSSLGPRDTQYF. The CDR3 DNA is TGTGCCAGTAGTAGTCTGGGGCCGAGAGATACGCAGTATTTT. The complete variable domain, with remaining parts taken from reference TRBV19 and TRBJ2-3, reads DGGITQSPKYLFRKEGQNVTLSCEQNLNHDAMYWYRQDPGQGLRLIYYSQIVNDFQKGDIAEGYSVSREKKESFPLTVTSAQKNPTAFYLCASSSLGPRDTQYFGPGTRLTVL.

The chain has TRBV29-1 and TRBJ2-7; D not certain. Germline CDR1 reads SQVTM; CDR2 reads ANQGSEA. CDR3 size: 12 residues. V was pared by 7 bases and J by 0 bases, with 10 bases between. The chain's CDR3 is CSALVSSYEQYF. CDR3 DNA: TGCAGCGCCTTGGTTAGCTCCTACGAGCAGTACTTC.

Written as DNA, the CDR3 is TGTGCCAGCAGCCAGCGGAGCACAGATACGCAGTATTTT. Its translation is CASSQRSTDTQYF. The chain is built from TRBV4-2 and TRBJ2-3, with D uncertain. Germline assignment: CDR1 LGHNA and CDR2 YNFKEQ. The CDR3 runs 13 residues. V lost 3 bases and J 0 bases, leaving 4 bases between the germline ends.

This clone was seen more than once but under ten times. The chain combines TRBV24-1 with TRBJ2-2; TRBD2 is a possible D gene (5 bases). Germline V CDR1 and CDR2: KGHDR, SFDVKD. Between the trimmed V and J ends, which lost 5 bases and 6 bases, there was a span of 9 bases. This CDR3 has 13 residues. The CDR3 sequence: CATSGPGSGELFF. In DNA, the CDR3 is TGTGCCACCAGTGGGCCGGGGTCCGGGGAGCTGTTTTTT.

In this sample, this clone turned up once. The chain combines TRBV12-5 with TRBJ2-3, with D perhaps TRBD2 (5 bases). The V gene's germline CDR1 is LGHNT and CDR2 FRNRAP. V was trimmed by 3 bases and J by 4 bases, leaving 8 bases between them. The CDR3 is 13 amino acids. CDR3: CASGFQRADTQYF. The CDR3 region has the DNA TGTGCTAGTGGTTTCCAGAGGGCAGATACGCAGTATTTT.